Reported below is one T cell receptor (beta chain). Genomic DNA constituted the template upon which TCR beta VDJ and CDR3 profiling was performed. One entry per CDR3 protein, called by TCRdb with MiXCR from the reads. The table lists about 170,000 distinct CDR3 sequences, 55% to 80% of them singletons. The source of the sample is a study of CD8+CD57+ T cells in acquired aplastic anemia. CDR1 and CDR2 from the germline V gene are SGHTA and FQGNSA. The CDR3 extends over 13 amino acids. V lost 0 bases, J lost 7 bases, and 9 bases lay in between. Sequencing was carried out using sorted CD4+, CD8+, or CD8+CD57+ T cells (not recorded which) from PBMCs. V gene TRBV7-2 combines with J gene TRBJ1-1; D gene ambiguous. The TCR sequence derives from a human donor in good health. CDR3 amino acids: CASSLAPNLEAFF. Here the CDR3 DNA reads TGTGCCAGCAGCTTAGCGCCGAACCTTGAAGCTTTCTTT.